Below, 32 T cell receptor beta chains from the same sample are listed, as sequenced in a study of T cell responses to AZD1222 COVID-19 vaccine. The method was immunoSEQ multiplex PCR; TCRdb's version includes in-frame clones alone and lacks a portion of them. The table includes some 96,000 clones, around 90% detected once. This specimen consisted of peripheral blood, obtained on day 0 of AZD1222 vaccination. The source of these receptors is an adult in good health.

The V gene is TRBV12-5, the J gene TRBJ1-1; D unresolved. The V gene's germline CDR1 is LGHNT and CDR2 FRNRAP. Trimming removed 3 bases from V and 4 bases from J, with 15 bases in between. The CDR3 totals 15 residues. The chain's CDR3 is CASGLGSGRATEAFF. CDR3 DNA: TGTGCTAGTGGTTTAGGATCTGGTAGGGCCACTGAAGCTTTCTTT.

The chain links TRBV19 to TRBJ2-2, with 8 bases lining up with TRBD2. Germline CDR1 is LNHDA and CDR2 is SQIVND (reference sequence). The trim removed 5 bases at V and 1 base at J, leaving 3 bases unmatched. The CDR3 length is 15 residues. The CDR3 region has the DNA TGTGCCAGTAGTCACGGGAGGGGGAACACCGGGGAGCTGTTTTTT. Translation: CASSHGRGNTGELFF.

The V gene is TRBV4-1, the J gene TRBJ1-5, with D perhaps matching TRBD1 (5 bases). This CDR3 has 14 residues. V was cut by 4 bases and J by 7 bases, with 14 bases left in between. CDR1 and CDR2 from the germline V gene are MGHRA and YSYEKL. CDR3 DNA sequence: TGCGCCAGCAGCCTCGAGGGAGGGGCGCAGCCCCAGCATTTT. It encodes CASSLEGGAQPQHF.

V is TRBV6-2 or TRBV6-3 and J is TRBJ2-3; TRBD1 or TRBD2 may be the D gene (5 bases each). The V end was cut by 2 bases, the J end by 5 bases, with 11 bases between. This CDR3 region has 14 residues. Germline CDR1 MNHEY, CDR2 SVGEGT. The CDR3: CASSYRVGVDTQYF. The CDR3 region has the DNA TGTGCCAGCAGTTACCGTGTGGGGGTAGATACGCAGTATTTT.

The J gene is TRBJ1-5, the V gene TRBV6-6; weak D call: TRBD1 (5 bases). Trimming removed 2 bases from V and 9 bases from J, with 11 bases in between. This CDR3 contains 13 residues. Per the germline V gene, CDR1 is MNHNY and CDR2 is SVGAGI (reference sequence). CDR3 region: CASSYAPTVPQHF. CDR3 in DNA: TGTGCCAGCAGTTACGCCCCGACAGTGCCCCAGCATTTT.

The chain combines TRBV23-1 with TRBJ2-7; D perhaps matches TRBD2 (6 bases). TRBV23-1 is treated as an ORF (open reading frame) with a function not yet certain. The CDR3 extends over 13 amino acids. Trimming cost V 6 bases and J 4 bases, with 13 bases left between them. CDR3 loop: CASSEDYSYEQYF. In nucleotides, the CDR3 is TGCGCCAGCAGCGAGGACTACTCATACGAGCAGTACTTC.

J is TRBJ1-2 and V is TRBV5-6; no reliable D call. This CDR3 has 16 amino acids. CDR1 is SGHDT, CDR2 YYEEEE, per germline. The germline V and J ends were trimmed by 2 bases and 3 bases, with 17 bases remaining between them. As DNA, the CDR3 is TGTGCCAGCAGCTTTCGGGCCAGGTGGTCAGACTATGGCTACACCTTC. Translation: CASSFRARWSDYGYTF.

The chain combines TRBV27 with TRBJ1-5; a weak D match, TRBD1 (6 bases). Germline CDR1 is MNHEY and CDR2 is SMNVEV (reference sequence). The CDR3 has 17 amino acids. V lost 6 bases and J lost 2, with 20 bases in between. The CDR3 loop is CASSLTFQGRGNQPQHF. The CDR3 DNA follows: TGTGCCAGCAGCCTAACTTTCCAGGGGCGAGGCAATCAGCCCCAGCATTTT.

This clone was seen just once. The chain employs TRBV6-5 and TRBJ2-3, with a weak D call TRBD2 (6 bases). The V gene lost 5 bases and the J gene lost 0 bases, with 12 bases spanning the gap. The CDR3 has 15 amino acids. Germline V CDR1 and CDR2: MNHEY, SVGAGI. The CDR3 spells CASSPGGFSTDTQYF. CDR3 DNA sequence: TGTGCCAGCAGTCCCGGGGGATTTAGCACAGATACGCAGTATTTT.

The chain links TRBV6-5 to TRBJ2-1, with D maybe TRBD1 (5 bases). Trimming pared 0 bases from V and 0 bases from J, leaving 9 bases between. The length of the CDR3 is 16 residues. Per the germline V gene, CDR1 is MNHEY and CDR2 is SVGAGI. CDR3 residues: CASSYSGDSSYNEQFF. CDR3 nucleotide sequence: TGTGCCAGCAGTTACTCGGGTGACAGCTCCTACAATGAGCAGTTCTTC.

This chain links TRBV5-1 with TRBJ2-5, with 10 bases fitting TRBD1. Germline trimming cut 1 base from V and 2 bases from J; bases unmatched to any gene: 8. Germline CDR1 and CDR2: SGHRS and YFSETQ. The CDR3 runs 17 residues. CDR3 coding DNA: TGCGCCAGCAGCTTGTGGGGTCCGGGACAGGGGCAAGAGACCCAGTACTTC. Its translation: CASSLWGPGQGQETQYF.

The V gene is TRBV5-1, the J gene TRBJ2-5; 9 bases match TRBD1. V was pared by 5 bases and J by 2 bases, with 13 bases of the junction left unmatched. Germline-derived CDR1 and CDR2 are SGHRS and YFSETQ. The CDR3 loop spans 17 amino acids. The CDR3 reads CASSPGTGTFFQETQYF. The DNA of the CDR3 is TGCGCCAGCAGTCCCGGGACAGGGACCTTCTTTCAAGAGACCCAGTACTTC.

This clone occurred a few times. V and J are TRBV28 and TRBJ2-3, with D possibly called TRBD1 or TRBD2 (5 bases each). This CDR3 spans 15 amino acids. V lost 3 bases, J lost 1 base, and 11 bases lay in between. Germline lookup yields CDR1 MDHEN and CDR2 SYDVKM. CDR3 coding DNA: TGTGCCAGCAGTTTGTTGGGGGTGCGCACAGATACGCAGTATTTT. Translation: CASSLLGVRTDTQYF.

This clone was seen only once. V and J are TRBV6-2 or TRBV6-3 and TRBJ1-2; TRBD1 might be the D (5 bases). The germline V and J ends were trimmed by 0 bases and 2 bases, with 7 bases remaining between them. Per germline, CDR1 MNHEY and CDR2 SVGEGT. This CDR3 is 14 amino acids long. The CDR3 nucleotides read TGTGCCAGCAGTTACTCGGGACGGAACTATGGCTACACCTTC. Translation: CASSYSGRNYGYTF.

V and J are TRBV7-9 and TRBJ2-2; a possible D gene is TRBD1 (6 bases). This CDR3 region has 14 residues. Trimming stripped 5 bases from V and 3 bases from J, with 10 bases between. From germline, CDR1 is SEHNR and CDR2 FQNEAQ (reference sequence). CDR3 amino acids: CASSPDRYTGELFF. CDR3 nucleotides: TGTGCCAGCAGCCCGGACAGATACACCGGGGAGCTGTTTTTT.

This chain connects TRBV30 to TRBJ1-1, with unresolved D. Germline CDR1 is GTSNPN and CDR2 is SVGIG (reference sequence). V dropped 4 bases and J dropped 0 bases, with 12 bases sitting between them. CDR3 length: 14 amino acids. CDR3 region: CAWTPSVLNTEAFF. The CDR3 DNA reads TGTGCCTGGACCCCCTCGGTGTTGAACACTGAAGCTTTCTTT.

This chain links TRBV7-6 with TRBJ1-1, with D possibly being TRBD1 (5 bases). The CDR3 has 12 residues. Germline V gene lookup returns CDR1 SGHVS and CDR2 FNYEAQ. Trimming stripped 5 bases from V and 3 bases from J, with 7 bases between. In DNA form, the CDR3 reads TGTGCCAGCAGCACAGGTGACACTGAAGCTTTCTTT. Protein product: CASSTGDTEAFF.

The chain joins TRBV4-3 to TRBJ2-3; maybe TRBD1 (5 bases). V lost 0 bases, J lost 3 bases, and 16 bases lay in between. From germline, CDR1 is LGHNA and CDR2 YSLEER. The CDR3 is 17 residues long. This chain's CDR3 is CASSQDIAPGRTDTQYF. CDR3 DNA sequence: TGCGCCAGCAGCCAAGATATTGCCCCAGGGCGAACAGATACGCAGTATTTT.

V usage is TRBV11-3 and J usage is TRBJ2-7; 15 nucleotides line up with TRBD2. The germline gives CDR1 SGHNT, CDR2 YENEEA. The CDR3 totals 16 residues. V trimming: 4 bases; J trimming: 5 bases; junction bases outside the gene matches: 6. CDR3 sequence reads: CASSYGLAGGPDEQYF. CDR3 nucleotides: TGTGCCAGCAGCTACGGACTAGCGGGAGGGCCAGACGAGCAGTACTTC.

The chain combines TRBV12-3 or TRBV12-4 with TRBJ2-5; the D is unclear. CDR3 size: 12 residues. Trimming shortened V by 5 bases and J by 5 bases, and 9 bases separated the two germline ends. The CDR3 sequence is CASSIRRETQYF. CDR3 in DNA: TGTGCCAGCAGTATCCGAAGGGAGACCCAGTACTTC.

The rearrangement joins TRBV4-3 to TRBJ1-6, with D possibly being TRBD1 (5 bases). CDR3 length equals 15 residues. The V gene's germline CDR1 is LGHNA and CDR2 YSLEER. The V end lost 0 bases, the J end lost 8 bases, and 11 bases lay between the germline ends. The CDR3: CASSQDWQGDSPLHF. CDR3 bases: TGCGCCAGCAGCCAAGATTGGCAGGGCGATTCACCCCTCCACTTT.

V gene TRBV4-2 combines with J gene TRBJ2-3, with 9 bases fitting TRBD2. Germline-derived CDR1 and CDR2 are LGHNA and YNFKEQ. The trim removed 1 base at V and 3 bases at J, leaving 11 bases unmatched. This CDR3 region has 18 residues. Here the CDR3 DNA reads TGTGCCAGCAGCCAAGTATTTGCGGGGGGGCCTTCGACAGATACGCAGTATTTT. It codes for CASSQVFAGGPSTDTQYF.

The rearrangement uses TRBV30 and TRBJ2-3; D remains unclear. This CDR3 spans 20 amino acids. Germline V gives CDR1 GTSNPN, CDR2 SVGIG (reference sequence). Trimming stripped 2 bases from V and 8 bases from J, with 35 bases between. CDR3 sequence (DNA): TGTGCCTGGAGTCCCCGCCCTAAACAACAAGCACGGCCTCACAGAGGTACGCAGTATTTT. Translated: CAWSPRPKQQARPHRGTQYF.

The CDR3 spells CASSLMHEKLFF. The DNA of the CDR3 is TGTGCCAGCAGTTTGATGCATGAAAAACTGTTTTTT. The J gene is TRBJ1-4, the V gene TRBV12-3 or TRBV12-4; D uncertain. This CDR3 comprises 12 residues. V was trimmed by 3 bases and J by 6 bases, leaving 5 bases between them.

This clone turned up a few times. The chain joins TRBV13 to TRBJ1-1; D remains ambiguous. This CDR3 region has 13 residues. V was pared by 0 bases and J by 4 bases, with 6 bases between. The V gene's germline CDR1 is PRHDT and CDR2 FYEKMQ (reference sequence). In DNA, the CDR3 is TGTGCCAGCAGCTTAGGTGGGATCACTGAAGCTTTCTTT. This gives the protein CASSLGGITEAFF.

This chain uses TRBV3-1 (or the pseudogene TRBV3-2) with TRBJ1-1; no clear D. Germline V gives CDR1 LGHDT, CDR2 YNNKEL (reference sequence). The V and J ends lost 4 bases and 1 base respectively, with 10 bases between them. The CDR3 consists of 14 residues. CDR3 DNA: TGTGCCAGCAGCCTTTCGGTTGGGAACACTGAAGCTTTCTTT. Protein product: CASSLSVGNTEAFF.

This clone has just one count. The chain recombines TRBV2 with TRBJ2-2; a weak D match, TRBD1 (5 bases). The germline gives CDR1 SNHLY, CDR2 FYNNEI. CDR3 length equals 14 residues. Trimming cost V 7 bases and J 3 bases, with 12 bases left between them. The CDR3 bases are TGTGCCAGCACCAAGGGGCCATACACCGGGGAGCTGTTTTTT. Amino acids: CASTKGPYTGELFF.

The chain couples TRBV4-1 to TRBJ1-2; no clear D gene. Germline V gives CDR1 MGHRA, CDR2 YSYEKL. CDR3 length: 16 residues. V was shortened by 1 base and J by 3 bases, with 15 bases between the two germline ends. As DNA, the CDR3 is TGCGCCAGCAGCCAAGGACACGGTCCAACCTACTATGGCTACACCTTC. Translated, it gives CASSQGHGPTYYGYTF.

This clone was picked up a small number of times. The rearrangement joins TRBV5-6 to TRBJ1-1, with a weak D call TRBD1 (6 bases). Trimming removed 4 bases at V and 0 bases at J, with 7 bases between. Per germline, CDR1 SGHDT and CDR2 YYEEEE. The CDR3 length is 13 residues. For the CDR3, the DNA is TGTGCCAGCAGCAGGACAGTGAACACTGAAGCTTTCTTT. This codes for CASSRTVNTEAFF.

The V and J genes are TRBV18 and TRBJ2-7, with 9 bases aligning to TRBD2. Germline loops: CDR1 KGHSH, CDR2 LQKENI. V trimming: 2 bases; J trimming: 5 bases; junction bases outside the gene matches: 7. The CDR3 contains 15 residues. CDR3 in amino acids: CASSPGGGRADEQYF. Written as DNA, the CDR3 is TGTGCCAGCTCACCAGGGGGCGGGAGGGCCGACGAGCAGTACTTC.

The chain recombines TRBV21-1 with TRBJ2-1. TRBV21-1 is shown as a pseudogene. CDR3 length: 12 amino acids. CDR3 sequence: CASSRRTNEQFF. The CDR3 nucleotides are TGTGCCAGCAGCCGGCGTACCAATGAGCAGTTCTTC.

The chain employs TRBV7-2 and TRBJ1-2; D unclear. The CDR3 length is 12 residues. V was shortened by 4 bases and J by 4 bases, with 7 bases between the two germline ends. Germline V gene lookup returns CDR1 SGHTA and CDR2 FQGNSA. The CDR3 DNA is TGTGCCAGCAGCTCCCGGGGCTATGGCTACACCTTC. Protein: CASSSRGYGYTF.